This T cell receptor (beta chain) was documented in a study of Graves' ophthalmopathy and Graves' hyperthyroidism. Whole-study context: Untreated patients at initial diagnosis provided peripheral blood.

Trimming took 6 bases from V and 2 from J; bases not matched to a gene: 21. Germline V gene data show CDR1 as MDHEN and CDR2 as SYDVKM. The CDR3 contains 19 residues. Amplified TCR beta CDR3 regions were obtained using RNA transcripts as template. HTBI primers primed a first-round RT-PCR, and a second-round multiplex PCR followed. One entry per CDR3 protein results from TCRdb running MiXCR on the multiplex PCR reads. The sample lists approximately 460,000 distinct CDR3 sequences, around an eighth occurring once. This clonotype has ten or more counts. The sequencing input was blood. This TCR was recovered from a woman aged 25 to 39 with Graves' ophthalmopathy. The chain combines TRBV28 with TRBJ2-7; 8 bases map to TRBD1. CDR3 DNA: TGTGCCAGCAGCCTCCGGGACAGGTCGATTTCAGGCCTACCCTACGAGCAGTACTTC. Residues: CASSLRDRSISGLPYEQYF.